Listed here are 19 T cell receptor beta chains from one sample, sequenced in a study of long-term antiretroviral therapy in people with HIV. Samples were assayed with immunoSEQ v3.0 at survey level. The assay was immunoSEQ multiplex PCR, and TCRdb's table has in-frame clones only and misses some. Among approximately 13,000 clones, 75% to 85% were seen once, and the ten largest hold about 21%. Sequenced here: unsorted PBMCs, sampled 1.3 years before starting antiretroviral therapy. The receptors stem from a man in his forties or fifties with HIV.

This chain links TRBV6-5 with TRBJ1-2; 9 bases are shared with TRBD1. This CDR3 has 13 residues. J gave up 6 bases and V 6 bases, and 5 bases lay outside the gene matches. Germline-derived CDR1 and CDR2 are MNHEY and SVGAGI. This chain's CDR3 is CASRPTGGNGYTF. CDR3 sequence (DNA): TGTGCCAGCAGGCCCACAGGGGGCAATGGCTACACCTTC.

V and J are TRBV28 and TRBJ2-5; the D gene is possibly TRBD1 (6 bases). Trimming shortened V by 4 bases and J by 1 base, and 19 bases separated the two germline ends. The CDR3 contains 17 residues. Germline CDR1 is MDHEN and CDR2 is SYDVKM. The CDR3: CASSSLPWGRLQETQYF. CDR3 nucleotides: TGTGCCAGCAGTTCCCTCCCATGGGGGCGACTCCAAGAGACCCAGTACTTC.

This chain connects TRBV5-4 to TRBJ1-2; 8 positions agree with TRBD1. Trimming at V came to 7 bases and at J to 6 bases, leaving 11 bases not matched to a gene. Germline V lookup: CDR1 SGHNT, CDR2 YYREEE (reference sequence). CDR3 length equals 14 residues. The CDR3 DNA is TGTGCCAGCCGGCAGGCAGGGGGCGTCCATGGCTACACCTTC. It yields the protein CASRQAGGVHGYTF. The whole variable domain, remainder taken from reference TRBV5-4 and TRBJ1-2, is ETGVTQSPTHLIKTRGQQVTLRCSSQSGHNTVSWYQQALGQGPQFIFQYYREEENGRGNFPPRFSGLQFPNYSSELNVNALELDDSALYLCASRQAGGVHGYTFGSGTRLTVV.

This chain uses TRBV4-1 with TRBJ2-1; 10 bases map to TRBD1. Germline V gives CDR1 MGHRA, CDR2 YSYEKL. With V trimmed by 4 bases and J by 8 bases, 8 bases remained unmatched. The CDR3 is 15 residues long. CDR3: CASSLGTGAGDEQFF. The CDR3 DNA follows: TGCGCCAGCAGCCTAGGGACAGGGGCCGGCGATGAGCAGTTCTTC.

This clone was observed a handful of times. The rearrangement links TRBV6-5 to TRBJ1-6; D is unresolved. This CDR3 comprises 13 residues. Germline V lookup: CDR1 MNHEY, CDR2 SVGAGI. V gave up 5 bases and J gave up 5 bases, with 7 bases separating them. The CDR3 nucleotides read TGTGCCAGCAGTCGGGCTCATAATTCACCCCTCCACTTT. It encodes CASSRAHNSPLHF.

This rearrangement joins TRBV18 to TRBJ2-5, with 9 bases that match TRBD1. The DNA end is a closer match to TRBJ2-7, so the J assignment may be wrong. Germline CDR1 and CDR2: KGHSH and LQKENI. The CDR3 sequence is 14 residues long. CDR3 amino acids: CASSPKQGAGEQYF. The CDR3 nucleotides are TGTGCCAGCTCACCTAAACAGGGGGCAGGCGAGCAGTACTTC.

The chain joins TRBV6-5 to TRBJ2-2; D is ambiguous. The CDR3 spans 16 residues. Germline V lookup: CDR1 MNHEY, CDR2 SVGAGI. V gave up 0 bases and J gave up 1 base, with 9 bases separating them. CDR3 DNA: TGTGCCAGCAGTTACTCCAGGATACTGAACACCGGGGAGCTGTTTTTT. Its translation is CASSYSRILNTGELFF.

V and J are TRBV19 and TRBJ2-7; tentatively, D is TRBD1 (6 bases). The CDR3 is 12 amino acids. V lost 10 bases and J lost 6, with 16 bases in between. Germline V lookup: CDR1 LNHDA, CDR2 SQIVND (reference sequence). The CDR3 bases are TGTGCCATCATTCCCCCCAGGGGCGAGCAGTACTTC. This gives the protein CAIIPPRGEQYF.

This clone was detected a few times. In nucleotides, the CDR3 is TGTGCCAGCAGCTTCGACGGGAAAAACATTCAGTACTTC. Residues: CASSFDGKNIQYF. The rearrangement uses TRBV11-2 and TRBJ2-4; D is ambiguous. Germline assignment: CDR1 SGHAT and CDR2 FQNNGV. V shed 3 bases and J shed 4 bases, with 7 bases lying between them. The CDR3 consists of 13 residues.

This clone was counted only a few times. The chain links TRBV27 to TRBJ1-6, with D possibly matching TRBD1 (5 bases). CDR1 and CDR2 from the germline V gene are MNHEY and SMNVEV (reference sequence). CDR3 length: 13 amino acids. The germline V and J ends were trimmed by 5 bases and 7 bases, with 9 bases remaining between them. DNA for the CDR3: TGTGCCAGCAGTAGACAGACGAATTCACCCCTCCACTTT. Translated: CASSRQTNSPLHF.

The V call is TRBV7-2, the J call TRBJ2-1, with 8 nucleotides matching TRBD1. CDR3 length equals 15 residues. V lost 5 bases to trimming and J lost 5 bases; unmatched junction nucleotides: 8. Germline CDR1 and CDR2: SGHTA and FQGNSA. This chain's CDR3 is CASSIRDRLNNEQFF. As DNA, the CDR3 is TGTGCCAGCAGCATCCGGGACAGGTTAAACAATGAGCAGTTCTTC.

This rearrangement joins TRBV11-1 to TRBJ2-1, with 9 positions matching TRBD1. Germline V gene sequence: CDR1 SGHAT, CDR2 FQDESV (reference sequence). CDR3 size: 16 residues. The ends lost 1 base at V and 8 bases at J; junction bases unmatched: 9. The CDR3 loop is CASSLGLTGGDDEQFF. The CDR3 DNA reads TGTGCCAGCAGCTTAGGTCTCACAGGGGGCGACGATGAGCAGTTCTTC.

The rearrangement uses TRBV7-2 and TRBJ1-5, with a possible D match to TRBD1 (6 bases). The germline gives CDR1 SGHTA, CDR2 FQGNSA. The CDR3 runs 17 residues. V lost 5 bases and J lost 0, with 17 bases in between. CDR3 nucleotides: TGTGCCAGCAGCGACACTACAGGGAGAAGTAGCAATCAGCCCCAGCATTTT. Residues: CASSDTTGRSSNQPQHF.

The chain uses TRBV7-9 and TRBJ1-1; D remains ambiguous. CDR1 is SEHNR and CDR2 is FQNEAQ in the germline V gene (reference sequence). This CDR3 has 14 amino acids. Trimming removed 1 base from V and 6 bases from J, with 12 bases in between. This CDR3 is CASSLGGEGPEAFF. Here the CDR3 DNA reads TGTGCCAGCAGCTTAGGAGGCGAAGGGCCTGAAGCTTTCTTT. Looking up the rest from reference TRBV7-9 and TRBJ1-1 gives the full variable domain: DTGVSQNPRHKITKRGQNVTFRCDPISEHNRLYWYRQTLGQGPEFLTYFQNEAQLEKSRLLSDRFSAERPKGSFSTLEIQRTEQGDSAMYLCASSLGGEGPEAFFGQGTRLTVV.

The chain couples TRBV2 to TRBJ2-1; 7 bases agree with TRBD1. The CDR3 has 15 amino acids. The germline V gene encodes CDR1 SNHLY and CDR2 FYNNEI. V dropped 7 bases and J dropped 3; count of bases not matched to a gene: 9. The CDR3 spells CASNTGVTLYNEQFF. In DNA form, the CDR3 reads TGTGCCAGCAATACAGGGGTAACTCTCTACAATGAGCAGTTCTTC.

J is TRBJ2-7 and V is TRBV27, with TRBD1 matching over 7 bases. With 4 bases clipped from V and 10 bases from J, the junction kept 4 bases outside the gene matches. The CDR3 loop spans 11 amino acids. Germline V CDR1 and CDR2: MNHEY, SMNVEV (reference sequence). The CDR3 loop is CASSSYRGQYF. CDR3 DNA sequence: TGTGCCAGCAGTTCCTACAGGGGACAGTACTTC.

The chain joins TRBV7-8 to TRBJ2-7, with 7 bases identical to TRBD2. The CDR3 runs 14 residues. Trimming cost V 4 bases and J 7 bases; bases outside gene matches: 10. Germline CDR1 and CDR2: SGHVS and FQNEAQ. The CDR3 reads CASSSRGGQEEQYF. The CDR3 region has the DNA TGTGCCAGCAGCTCCCGGGGAGGGCAGGAAGAGCAGTACTTC.

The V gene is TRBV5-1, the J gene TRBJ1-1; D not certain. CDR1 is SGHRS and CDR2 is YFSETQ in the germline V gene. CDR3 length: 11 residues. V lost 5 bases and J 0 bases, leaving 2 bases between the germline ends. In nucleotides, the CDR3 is TGCGCCAGCAGGATGAACACTGAAGCTTTCTTT. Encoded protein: CASRMNTEAFF.

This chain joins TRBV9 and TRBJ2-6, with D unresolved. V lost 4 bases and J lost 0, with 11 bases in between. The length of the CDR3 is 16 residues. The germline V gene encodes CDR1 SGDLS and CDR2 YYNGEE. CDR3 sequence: CASSLRVSSGANVLTF. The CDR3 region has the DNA TGTGCCAGCAGCCTAAGGGTGAGCTCTGGGGCCAACGTCCTGACTTTC.